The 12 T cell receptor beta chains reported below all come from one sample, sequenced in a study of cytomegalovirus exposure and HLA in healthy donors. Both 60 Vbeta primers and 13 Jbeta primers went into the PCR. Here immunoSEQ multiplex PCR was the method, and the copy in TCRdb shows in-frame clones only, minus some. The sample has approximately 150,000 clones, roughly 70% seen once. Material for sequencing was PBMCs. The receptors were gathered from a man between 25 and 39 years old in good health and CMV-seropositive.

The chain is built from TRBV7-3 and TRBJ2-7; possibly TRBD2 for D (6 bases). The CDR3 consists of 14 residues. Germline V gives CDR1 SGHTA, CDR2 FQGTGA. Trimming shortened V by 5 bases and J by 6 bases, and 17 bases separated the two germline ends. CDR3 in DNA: TGTGCCAGCAGCCCAACCGGGACTTTCCCCGAGCAGTACTTC. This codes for CASSPTGTFPEQYF.

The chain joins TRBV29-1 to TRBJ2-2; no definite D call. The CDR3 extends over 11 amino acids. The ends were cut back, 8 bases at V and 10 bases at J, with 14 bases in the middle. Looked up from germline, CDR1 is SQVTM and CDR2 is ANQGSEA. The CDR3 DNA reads TGCAGCACTGGAGTGGCCGAGGAGCTGTTTTTT. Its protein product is CSTGVAEELFF.

The DNA of the CDR3 is TGCGCCAGCAGCTTGGTCGTTAGCGGACAAGAGACCCAGTACTTC. As protein: CASSLVVSGQETQYF. This chain joins TRBV5-1 and TRBJ2-5; D possibly corresponds to TRBD2 (6 bases). This CDR3 spans 15 amino acids. V lost 0 bases and J lost 2, with 11 bases in between. The germline CDR1 and CDR2 sequences are SGHRS and YFSETQ.

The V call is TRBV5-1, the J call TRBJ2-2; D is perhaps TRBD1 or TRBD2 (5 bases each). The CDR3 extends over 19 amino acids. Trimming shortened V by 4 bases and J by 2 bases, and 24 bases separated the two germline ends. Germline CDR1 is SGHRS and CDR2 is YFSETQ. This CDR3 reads CASSLGVVTALTNTGELFF. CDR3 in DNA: TGCGCCAGCAGCCTGGGGGTGGTGACAGCCCTTACAAACACCGGGGAGCTGTTTTTT.

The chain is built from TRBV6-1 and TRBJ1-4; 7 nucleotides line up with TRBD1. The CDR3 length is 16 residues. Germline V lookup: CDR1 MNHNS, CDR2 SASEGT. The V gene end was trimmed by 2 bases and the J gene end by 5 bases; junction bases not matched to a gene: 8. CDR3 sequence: CASSEMEETGNEKLFF. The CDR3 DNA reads TGTGCCAGCAGTGAAATGGAGGAGACAGGGAATGAAAAACTGTTTTTT.

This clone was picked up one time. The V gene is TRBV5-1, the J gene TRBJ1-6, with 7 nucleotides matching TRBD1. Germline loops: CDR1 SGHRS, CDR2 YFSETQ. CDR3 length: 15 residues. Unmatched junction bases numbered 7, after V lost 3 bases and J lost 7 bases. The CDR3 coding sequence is TGCGCCAGCAGCTATGACAGGGAAAGAAATTCACCCCTCCACTTT. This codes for CASSYDRERNSPLHF.

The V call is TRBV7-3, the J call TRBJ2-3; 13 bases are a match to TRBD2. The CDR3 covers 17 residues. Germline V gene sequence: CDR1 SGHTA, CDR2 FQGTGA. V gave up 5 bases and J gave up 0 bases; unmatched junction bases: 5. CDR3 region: CASSPGLAGVSTDTQYF. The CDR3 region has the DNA TGTGCCAGCAGCCCCGGACTAGCGGGAGTTAGCACAGATACGCAGTATTTT.

The CDR3 nucleotides are TGTGCCAGCAGCTTTAATCCGGGACTAGCGGGCGGGAATGAGCAGTTCTTC. It yields the protein CASSFNPGLAGGNEQFF. The V call is TRBV7-6, the J call TRBJ2-1; 12 nucleotides agree with TRBD2. J was trimmed by 7 bases and V by 3 bases; bases with no gene match: 10. Germline CDR1 SGHVS, CDR2 FNYEAQ. This CDR3 region has 17 residues.

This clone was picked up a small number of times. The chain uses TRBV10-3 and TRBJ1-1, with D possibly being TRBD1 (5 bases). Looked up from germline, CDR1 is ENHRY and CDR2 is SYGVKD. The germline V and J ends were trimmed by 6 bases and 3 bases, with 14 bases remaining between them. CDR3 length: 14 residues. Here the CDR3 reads CAISERIRDTEAFF. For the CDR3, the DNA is TGTGCCATCAGCGAAAGGATCAGGGACACTGAAGCTTTCTTT.

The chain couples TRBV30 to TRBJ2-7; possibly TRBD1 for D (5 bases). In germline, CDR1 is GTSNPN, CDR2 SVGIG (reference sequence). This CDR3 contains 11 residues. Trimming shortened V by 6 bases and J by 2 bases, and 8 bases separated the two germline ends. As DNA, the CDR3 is TGTGCCTGTCAGGGCGCCTACGAGCAGTACTTC. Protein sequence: CACQGAYEQYF.

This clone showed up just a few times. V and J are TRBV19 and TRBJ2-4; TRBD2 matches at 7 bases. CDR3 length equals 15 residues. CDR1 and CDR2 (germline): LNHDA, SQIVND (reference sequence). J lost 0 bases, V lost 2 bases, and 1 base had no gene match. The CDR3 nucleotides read TGTGCCAGTAGTATACTAGCGGAAGCCAAAAACATTCAGTACTTC. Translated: CASSILAEAKNIQYF.

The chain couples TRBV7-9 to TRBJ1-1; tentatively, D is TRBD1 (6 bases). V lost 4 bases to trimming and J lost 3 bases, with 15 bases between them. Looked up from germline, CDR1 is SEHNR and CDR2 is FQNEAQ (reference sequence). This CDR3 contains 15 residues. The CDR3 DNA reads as TGTGCCAGCAGCTCCCCGCTACAGGGCCACACTGAAGCTTTCTTT. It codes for CASSSPLQGHTEAFF. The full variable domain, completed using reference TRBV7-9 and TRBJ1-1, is DTGVSQNPRHKITKRGQNVTFRCDPISEHNRLYWYRQTLGQGPEFLTYFQNEAQLEKSRLLSDRFSAERPKGSFSTLEIQRTEQGDSAMYLCASSSPLQGHTEAFFGQGTRLTVV.